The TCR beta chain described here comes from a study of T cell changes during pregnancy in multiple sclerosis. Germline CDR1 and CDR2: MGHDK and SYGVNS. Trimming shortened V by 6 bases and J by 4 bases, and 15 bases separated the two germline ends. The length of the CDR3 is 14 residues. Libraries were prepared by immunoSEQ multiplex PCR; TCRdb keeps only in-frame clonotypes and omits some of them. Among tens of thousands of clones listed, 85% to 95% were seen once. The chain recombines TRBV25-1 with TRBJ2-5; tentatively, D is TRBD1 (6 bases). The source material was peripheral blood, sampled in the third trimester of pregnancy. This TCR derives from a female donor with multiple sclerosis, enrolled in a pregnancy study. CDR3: CASSLRQAPETQYF. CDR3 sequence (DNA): TGTGCCAGCAGCTTACGACAGGCCCCAGAGACCCAGTACTTC. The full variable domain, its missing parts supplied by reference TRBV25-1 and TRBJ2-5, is EADIYQTPRYLVIGTGKKITLECSQTMGHDKMYWYQQDPGMELHLIHYSYGVNSTEKGDLSSESTVSRIRTEHFPLTLESARPSHTSQYLCASSLRQAPETQYFGPGTRLLVL.